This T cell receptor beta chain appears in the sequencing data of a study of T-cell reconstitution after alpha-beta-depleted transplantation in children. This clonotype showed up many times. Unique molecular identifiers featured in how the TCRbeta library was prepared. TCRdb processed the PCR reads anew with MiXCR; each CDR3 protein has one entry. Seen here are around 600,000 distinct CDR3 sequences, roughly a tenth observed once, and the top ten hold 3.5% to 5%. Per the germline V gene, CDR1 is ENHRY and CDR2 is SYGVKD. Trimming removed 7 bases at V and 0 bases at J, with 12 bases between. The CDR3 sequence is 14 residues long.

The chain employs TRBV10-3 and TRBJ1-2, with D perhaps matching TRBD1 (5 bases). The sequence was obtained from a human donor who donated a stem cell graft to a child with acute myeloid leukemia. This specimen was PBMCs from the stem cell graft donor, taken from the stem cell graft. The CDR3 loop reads CAITGDQANYGYTF. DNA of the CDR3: TGTGCCATCACGGGGGACCAAGCTAACTATGGCTACACCTTC.